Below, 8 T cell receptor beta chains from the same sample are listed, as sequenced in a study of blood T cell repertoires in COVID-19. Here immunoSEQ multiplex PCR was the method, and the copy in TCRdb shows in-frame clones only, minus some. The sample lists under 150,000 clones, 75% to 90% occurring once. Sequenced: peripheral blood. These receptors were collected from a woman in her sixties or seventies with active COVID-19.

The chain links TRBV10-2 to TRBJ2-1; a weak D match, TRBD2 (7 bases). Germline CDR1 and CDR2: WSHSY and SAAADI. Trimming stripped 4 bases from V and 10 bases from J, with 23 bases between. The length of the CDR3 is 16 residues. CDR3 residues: CASSVWEGVFQSEQFF. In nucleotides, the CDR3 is TGCGCCAGCAGTGTGTGGGAGGGGGTTTTCCAATCGGAGCAGTTCTTC.

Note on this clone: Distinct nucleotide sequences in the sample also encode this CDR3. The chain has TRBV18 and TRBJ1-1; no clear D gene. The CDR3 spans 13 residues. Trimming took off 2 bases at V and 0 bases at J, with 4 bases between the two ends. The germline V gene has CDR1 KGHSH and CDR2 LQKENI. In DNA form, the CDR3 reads TGTGCCAGCTCACCAAGCATGAACACTGAAGCTTTCTTT. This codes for CASSPSMNTEAFF.

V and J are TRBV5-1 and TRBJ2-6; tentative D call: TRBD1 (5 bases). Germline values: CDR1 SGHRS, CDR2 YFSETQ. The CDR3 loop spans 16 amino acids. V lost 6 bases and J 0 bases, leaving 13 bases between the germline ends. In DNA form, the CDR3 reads TGCGCCAGCACCCGACAGATACTCTCTGGGGCCAACGTCCTGACTTTC. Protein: CASTRQILSGANVLTF.

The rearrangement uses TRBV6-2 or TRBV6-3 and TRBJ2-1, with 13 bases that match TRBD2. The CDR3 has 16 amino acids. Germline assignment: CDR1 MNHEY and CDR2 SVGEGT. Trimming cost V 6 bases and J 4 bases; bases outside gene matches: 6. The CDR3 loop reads CASSLTSGRTYNEQFF. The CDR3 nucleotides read TGTGCCAGCAGCCTGACTAGCGGGAGGACGTACAATGAGCAGTTCTTC.

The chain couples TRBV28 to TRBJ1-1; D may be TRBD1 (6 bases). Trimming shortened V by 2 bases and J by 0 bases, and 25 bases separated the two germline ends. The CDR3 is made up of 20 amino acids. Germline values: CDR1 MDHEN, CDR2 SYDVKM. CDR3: CASSLGRLQGRLAVNTEAFF. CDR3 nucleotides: TGTGCCAGCAGTTTAGGACGGCTCCAGGGGCGATTGGCTGTGAACACTGAAGCTTTCTTT.

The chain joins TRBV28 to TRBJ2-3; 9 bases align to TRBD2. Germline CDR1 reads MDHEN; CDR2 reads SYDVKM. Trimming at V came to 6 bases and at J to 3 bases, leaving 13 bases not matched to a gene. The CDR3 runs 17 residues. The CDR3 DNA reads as TGTGCCAGCAGAGGAATGCGGGAGGGCCCTTTGACAGATACGCAGTATTTT. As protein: CASRGMREGPLTDTQYF.

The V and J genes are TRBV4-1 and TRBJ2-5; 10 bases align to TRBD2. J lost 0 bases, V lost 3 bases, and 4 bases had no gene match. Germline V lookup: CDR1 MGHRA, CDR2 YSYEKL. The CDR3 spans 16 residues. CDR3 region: CASSQLAGAHQETQYF. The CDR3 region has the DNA TGCGCCAGCAGCCAGCTAGCGGGAGCGCACCAAGAGACCCAGTACTTC.

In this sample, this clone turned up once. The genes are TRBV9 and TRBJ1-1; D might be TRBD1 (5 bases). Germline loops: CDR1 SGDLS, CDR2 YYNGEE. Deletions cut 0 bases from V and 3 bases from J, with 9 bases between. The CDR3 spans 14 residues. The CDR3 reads CASSVDQGYTEAFF. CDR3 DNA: TGTGCCAGCAGCGTAGATCAGGGTTACACTGAAGCTTTCTTT.